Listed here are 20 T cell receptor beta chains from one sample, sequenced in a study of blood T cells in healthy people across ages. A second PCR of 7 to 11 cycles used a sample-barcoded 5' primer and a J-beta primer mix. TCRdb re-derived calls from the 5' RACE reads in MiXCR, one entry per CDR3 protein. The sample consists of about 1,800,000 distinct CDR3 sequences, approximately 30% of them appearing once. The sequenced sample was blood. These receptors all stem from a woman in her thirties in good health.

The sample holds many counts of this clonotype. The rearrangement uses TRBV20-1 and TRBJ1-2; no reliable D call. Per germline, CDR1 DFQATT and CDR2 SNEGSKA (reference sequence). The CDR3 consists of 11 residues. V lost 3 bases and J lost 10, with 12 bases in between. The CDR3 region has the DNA TGCAGTGCTAGCCCCCCGGGTGACTACACCTTC. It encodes CSASPPGDYTF.

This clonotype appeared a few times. The CDR3 DNA reads TGCGCCAGCAGCCAACCGGGACTGGGGATAGCCAAAAACATTCAGTACTTC. Its protein product is CASSQPGLGIAKNIQYF. The gene calls are TRBV4-1 and TRBJ2-4, with D possibly being TRBD2 (6 bases). Trimming pared 2 bases from V and 0 bases from J, leaving 14 bases between. This CDR3 spans 17 amino acids. The germline gives CDR1 MGHRA, CDR2 YSYEKL.

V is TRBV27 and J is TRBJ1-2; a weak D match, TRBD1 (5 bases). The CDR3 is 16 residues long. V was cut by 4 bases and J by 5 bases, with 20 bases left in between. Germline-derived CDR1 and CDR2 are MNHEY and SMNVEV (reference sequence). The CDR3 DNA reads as TGTGCCAGCAGTTCCTCCCGGGGTGCCCAGGGTTATGGCTACACCTTC. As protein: CASSSSRGAQGYGYTF.

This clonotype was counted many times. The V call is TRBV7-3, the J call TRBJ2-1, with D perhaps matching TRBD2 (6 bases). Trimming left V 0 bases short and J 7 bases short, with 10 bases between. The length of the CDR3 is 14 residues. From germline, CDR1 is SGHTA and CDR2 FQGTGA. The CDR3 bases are TGTGCCAGCAGCTTAACCGGCCGGGGGAATGAGCAGTTCTTC. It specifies CASSLTGRGNEQFF.

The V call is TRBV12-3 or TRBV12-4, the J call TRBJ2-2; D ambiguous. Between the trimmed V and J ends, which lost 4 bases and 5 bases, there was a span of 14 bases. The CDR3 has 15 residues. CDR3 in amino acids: CASSSIGLGTGELFF. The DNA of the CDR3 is TGTGCCAGCAGTTCTATAGGTCTTGGTACCGGGGAGCTGTTTTTT.

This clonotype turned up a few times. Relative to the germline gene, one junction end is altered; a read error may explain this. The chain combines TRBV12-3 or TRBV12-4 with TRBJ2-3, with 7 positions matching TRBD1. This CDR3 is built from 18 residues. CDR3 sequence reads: CASSLRTDTVSRTGTQYF. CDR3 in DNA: TGTGCCAGCAGTTTAAGGACGGATACTGTCAGCAGGACAGGTACGCAGTATTTT.

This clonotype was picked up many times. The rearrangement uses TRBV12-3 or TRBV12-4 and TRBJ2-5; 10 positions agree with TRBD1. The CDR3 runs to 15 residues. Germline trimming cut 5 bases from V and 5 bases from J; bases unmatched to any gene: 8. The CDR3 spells CASSPRQGAQETQYF. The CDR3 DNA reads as TGTGCCAGCAGTCCCCGACAGGGGGCGCAGGAGACCCAGTACTTC.

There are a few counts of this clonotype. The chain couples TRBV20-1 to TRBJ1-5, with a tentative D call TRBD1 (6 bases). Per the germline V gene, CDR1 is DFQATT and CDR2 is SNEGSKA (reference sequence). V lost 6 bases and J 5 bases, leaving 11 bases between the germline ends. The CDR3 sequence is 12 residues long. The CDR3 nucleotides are TGCAGTGCCCAGGAGGGGGATCAGCCCCAGCATTTT. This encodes CSAQEGDQPQHF.

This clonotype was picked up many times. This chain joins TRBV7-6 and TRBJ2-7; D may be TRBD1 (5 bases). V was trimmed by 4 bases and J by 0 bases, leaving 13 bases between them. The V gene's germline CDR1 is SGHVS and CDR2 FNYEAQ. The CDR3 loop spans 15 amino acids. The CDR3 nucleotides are TGTGCCAGCAGCTCCCAGGGTAGTGTCTCCTACGAGCAGTACTTC. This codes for CASSSQGSVSYEQYF.

The CDR3 loop is CAISEGGQGTYEQYF. In DNA, the CDR3 is TGTGCCATCAGTGAGGGGGGACAGGGGACGTACGAGCAGTACTTC. The chain joins TRBV10-3 to TRBJ2-7; 10 bases are a match to TRBD1. J gave up 4 bases and V 2 bases, and 5 bases lay outside the gene matches. The germline V gene encodes CDR1 ENHRY and CDR2 SYGVKD. The CDR3 runs 15 residues.

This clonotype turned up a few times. This CDR3 reads CASRRDSSNTEAFF. Written as DNA, the CDR3 is TGTGCCAGCAGAAGGGACTCCTCGAACACTGAAGCTTTCTTT. The V gene is TRBV6-5, the J gene TRBJ1-1, with TRBD1 as a possible D gene (5 bases). Trimming shortened V by 6 bases and J by 1 base, and 12 bases separated the two germline ends. The V gene's germline CDR1 is MNHEY and CDR2 SVGAGI. CDR3 size: 14 residues.

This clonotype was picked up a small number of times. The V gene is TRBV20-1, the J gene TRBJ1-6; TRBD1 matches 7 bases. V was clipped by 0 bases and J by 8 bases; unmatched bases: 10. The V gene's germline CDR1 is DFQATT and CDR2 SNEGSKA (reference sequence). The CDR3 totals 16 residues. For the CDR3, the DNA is TGCAGTGCTAGAGATCGGGCGACAGGGATGCATTCACCCCTCCACTTT. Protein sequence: CSARDRATGMHSPLHF.

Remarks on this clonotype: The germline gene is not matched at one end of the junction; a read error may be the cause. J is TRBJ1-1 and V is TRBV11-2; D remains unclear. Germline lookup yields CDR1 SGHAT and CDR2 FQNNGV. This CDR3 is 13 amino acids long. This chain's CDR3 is CTSSRRTRTEAFF. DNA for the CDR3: TGTACCAGCAGCCGTAGGACGAGGACTGAAGCTTTCTTT. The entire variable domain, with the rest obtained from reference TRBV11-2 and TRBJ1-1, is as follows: EAGVAQSPRYKIIEKRQSVAFWCNPISGHATLYWYQQILGQGPKLLIQFQNNGVVDDSQLPKDRFSAERLKGVDSTLKIQPAKLEDSAVYLCTSSRRTRTEAFFGQGTRLTVV.

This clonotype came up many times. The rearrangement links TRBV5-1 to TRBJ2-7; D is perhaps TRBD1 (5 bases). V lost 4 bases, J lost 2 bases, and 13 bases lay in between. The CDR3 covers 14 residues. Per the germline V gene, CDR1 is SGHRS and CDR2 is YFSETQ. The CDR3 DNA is TGCGCCAGCAGCCCGCAGGGCCAAACCTACGAGCAGTACTTC. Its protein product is CASSPQGQTYEQYF.

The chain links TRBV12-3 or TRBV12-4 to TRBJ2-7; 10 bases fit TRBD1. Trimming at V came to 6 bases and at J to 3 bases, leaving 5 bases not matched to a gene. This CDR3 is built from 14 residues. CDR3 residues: CASRGQGLFYEQYF. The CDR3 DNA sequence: TGTGCCAGCAGGGGACAGGGGTTGTTCTACGAGCAGTACTTC.

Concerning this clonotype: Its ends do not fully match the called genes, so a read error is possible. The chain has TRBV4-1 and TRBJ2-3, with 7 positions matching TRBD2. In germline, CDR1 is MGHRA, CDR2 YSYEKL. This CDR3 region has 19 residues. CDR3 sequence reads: CASSQDRRDGGFSTDTQYF. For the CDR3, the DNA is TGTGCCAGCAGCCAAGATCGGCGCGACGGGGGGTTTAGCACAGATACGCAGTATTTT.

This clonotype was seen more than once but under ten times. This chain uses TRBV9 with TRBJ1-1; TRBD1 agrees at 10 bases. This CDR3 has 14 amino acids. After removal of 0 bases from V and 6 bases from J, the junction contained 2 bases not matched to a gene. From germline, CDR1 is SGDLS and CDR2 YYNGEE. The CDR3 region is CASSVDGQGAEAFF. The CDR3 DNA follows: TGTGCCAGCAGCGTAGATGGACAGGGGGCTGAAGCTTTCTTT.

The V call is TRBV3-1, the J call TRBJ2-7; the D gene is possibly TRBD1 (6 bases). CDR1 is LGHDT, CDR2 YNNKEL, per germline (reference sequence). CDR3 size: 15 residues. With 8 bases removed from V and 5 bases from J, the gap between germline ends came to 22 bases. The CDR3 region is CASQPSGRGVHEQYF. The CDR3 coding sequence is TGTGCCAGCCAGCCAAGTGGCAGGGGTGTGCACGAGCAGTACTTC.

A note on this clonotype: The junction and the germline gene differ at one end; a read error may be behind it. Here the CDR3 reads CACSLDTNYGYTF. The CDR3 DNA reads TGTGCCTGCAGCTTGGATACTAACTATGGCTACACCTTC. The chain couples TRBV7-6 to TRBJ1-2; unclear D gene. The CDR3 is made up of 13 amino acids. Germline values: CDR1 SGHVS, CDR2 FNYEAQ.

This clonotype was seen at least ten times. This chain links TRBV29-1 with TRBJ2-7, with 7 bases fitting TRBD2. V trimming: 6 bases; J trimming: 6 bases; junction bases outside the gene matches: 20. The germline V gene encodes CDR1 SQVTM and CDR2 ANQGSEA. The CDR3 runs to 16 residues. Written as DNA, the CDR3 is TGCAGCGTCCGATTGCCAGGGCCGGGAGGTCTCTCCGAGCAGTACTTC. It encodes CSVRLPGPGGLSEQYF.